These T cell receptor beta chains were read from a single sample in a study of T cells in Graves' hyperthyroidism and ophthalmopathy. One entry per CDR3 protein, called by TCRdb with MiXCR from the multiplex PCR reads. The sample yields some 300,000 distinct CDR3 sequences, 12% to 15% seen once. The source material was blood. These receptors came from a woman aged 40 to 49 with Graves' hyperthyroidism. The CDR3 runs from the conserved cysteine through the conserved F or W. D genes are given only for firm matches. Clone size is shown for a subset of rows, as once, few, many or a class of expanded clone.

d_call	clone_size	v_call	j_call	cdr3_nt	cdr3_aa
-	many	TRBV19	TRBJ2-1	TGTGCCAGTAGCCCACTTGGGGCAGCTAGCTCCTACAATGAGCAGTTCTTC	CASSPLGAASSYNEQFF
-	many	TRBV28	TRBJ2-7	TGTGCCAGCAGCCCCATTACAGCACCCCCCTACGAGCAGTACTTC	CASSPITAPPYEQYF
-	many	TRBV20-1	TRBJ2-2	TGCAGTGCTAGTGTGGTCGGGAGTAATACCGGGGAGCTGTTTTTT	CSASVVGSNTGELFF
-	many	TRBV11-3	TRBJ2-5	TGTGCCAGCAGCTCTAATGGGGAGTGGGGTGGAGAGACCCAGTACTTC	CASSSNGEWGGETQYF
-	many	TRBV28	TRBJ2-5	TGTGCCAGCAGTTTCAATAGGGAGACCCAGTACTTC	CASSFNRETQYF
TRBD2	few	TRBV6-2/TRBV6-3	TRBJ2-1	TGTGCCAGCAGTTTACTAGCGACACCCTACAATGAGCAGTTCTTC	CASSLLATPYNEQFF
TRBD1	many	TRBV2	TRBJ2-7	TGTGCCAGCGGCTCGGGACAGGGTGGGCAGTACTTC	CASGSGQGGQYF
TRBD1	many	TRBV28	TRBJ2-5	TGTGCCAGCAGTTTATCTACAGGGGCGATGGAGACCCAGTACTTC	CASSLSTGAMETQYF
-	-	TRBV7-9	TRBJ2-1	TGTGCCAGCAGCTTACATGGCAATGAGCAGTTCTTC	CASSLHGNEQFF
-	many	TRBV20-1	TRBJ2-7	TGCAGTGCTTCCCCGGATCGGGGCTTCTCCTACGAGCAGTACTTC	CSASPDRGFSYEQYF
-	many	TRBV5-8	TRBJ1-5	TGTGCCAGCAGCTTGTCGACGGGCCATAGCAATCAGCCCCAGCATTTT	CASSLSTGHSNQPQHF
-	many	TRBV11-2	TRBJ1-2	TGTGCCAGCAGCTTAAGGGCACGCTATGGCTACACCTTC	CASSLRARYGYTF
-	many	TRBV30	TRBJ1-1	TGTGCCTGGAGTATCGGGGCGGCGAACACTGAAGCTTTCTTT	CAWSIGAANTEAFF
-	many	TRBV5-6	TRBJ1-1	TGTGCCAGCAGCCCCCTGAGGTCCGGGGTCCGTAACACTGAAGCTTTCTTT	CASSPLRSGVRNTEAFF
TRBD1	few	TRBV10-3	TRBJ1-2	TGTGCCATCAGACCGGACAGGGGAACTTATGGCTACACCTTC	CAIRPDRGTYGYTF
-	many	TRBV7-9	TRBJ2-5	TGTGCCAGCAGCTTCCCGGGGGCCCAAGAGACCCAGTACTTC	CASSFPGAQETQYF
TRBD1	-	TRBV9	TRBJ1-4	TGTGCCAGCAGCGCGCACAGGGGTACGAATGAAAAACTGTTTTTT	CASSAHRGTNEKLFF
-	many	TRBV30	TRBJ1-2	TGTGCCTGGAGTGTACTGTCGGGGTCTGGCTACACCTTC	CAWSVLSGSGYTF
TRBD2	many	TRBV11-3	TRBJ2-1	TGTGCCAGCAGCTTAGATGGGACTAGCGGGCATTACAATGAGCAGTTCTTC	CASSLDGTSGHYNEQFF
-	many	TRBV20-1	TRBJ2-7	TGCAGTGCTGCTCTAGGGAGTGGGTACGAGCAGTACTTC	CSAALGSGYEQYF
-	many	TRBV7-9	TRBJ2-5	TGTGCCACCCAAATGCAGGGGTGGGAGACCCAGTACTTC	CATQMQGWETQYF
-	many	TRBV6-1	TRBJ2-2	TGTGCCAGCAGCACCCTAGCCGCCGGGGAGCTGTTTTTT	CASSTLAAGELFF
-	many	TRBV19	TRBJ2-1	TGTGCCAGTAGTTCCAGGACTATCGGTGAGCAGTTCTTC	CASSSRTIGEQFF
-	many	TRBV27	TRBJ2-1	TGTGCCAGCAGTTTATCGAGGGGGAACAATGAGCAGTTCTTC	CASSLSRGNNEQFF
-	many	TRBV7-3	TRBJ2-7	TGTGCCAGCAGCTTAGGACATTCCGGAGACGAGCAGTACTTC	CASSLGHSGDEQYF
-	few	TRBV27	TRBJ2-7	TGTGCCAGCAGAACTTCCTACGAGCAGTACTTC	CASRTSYEQYF
TRBD1	-	TRBV7-9	TRBJ2-1	TGTGCCAGCAGCACGAACTCCGGGGACAGGCACAATGAGCAGTTCTTC	CASSTNSGDRHNEQFF
-	-	TRBV20-1	TRBJ2-1	TGCAGTGCTAGAAGGATTGGGGCTAGCAGGAATGAGCAGTTCTTC	CSARRIGASRNEQFF
TRBD1	many	TRBV11-2	TRBJ1-5	TGTGCCAGCAGCTTAGATCCACAGGGGTGGCAGCCCCAGCATTTT	CASSLDPQGWQPQHF
TRBD2	many	TRBV27	TRBJ2-3	TGTGCCAGCAGTCCACCCCCTAGCGGGATACAGGATACGCAGTATTTT	CASSPPPSGIQDTQYF
-	many	TRBV9	TRBJ2-3	TGTGCCAGCAGCGTAGACTCCCCAGGTGCAGATACGCAGTATTTT	CASSVDSPGADTQYF
-	many	TRBV12-3/TRBV12-4	TRBJ2-7	TGTGCCAGCAGTCCCAGTACGGGCGAGCAGTACTTC	CASSPSTGEQYF
TRBD1	many	TRBV28	TRBJ2-7	TGTGCCAGCAGTTTTATCCGTCAAGCAGGGGGTTACGAGCAGTACTTC	CASSFIRQAGGYEQYF
TRBD1	-	TRBV11-2	TRBJ1-1	TGTGCCAGCAGCTTAGGGGGACAGGGGTTGGGTGAAGCTTTCTTT	CASSLGGQGLGEAFF
-	many	TRBV11-2	TRBJ2-2	TGTGCCAGCAGCTTAGTTGGCGGGATCGGGGAGCTGTTTTTT	CASSLVGGIGELFF
-	many	TRBV12-3/TRBV12-4	TRBJ1-1	TGTGCCAGCAGCCAAATAGGCACTGAAGCTTTCTTT	CASSQIGTEAFF
-	many	TRBV20-1	TRBJ2-1	TGCAGTGCTAGAGTTCGGAGCTCCTACAATGAGCAGTTCTTC	CSARVRSSYNEQFF
TRBD1	-	TRBV25-1	TRBJ2-5	TGTGCCAGCAGTGCCTCGGGACAGGGATATTCGTCCCAGTACTTC	CASSASGQGYSSQYF
TRBD2	-	TRBV28	TRBJ2-3	TGTGCCAGCAGTTTAGGACTAGCGGGAGCGAAAGATACGCAGTATTTT	CASSLGLAGAKDTQYF
-	-	TRBV12-3/TRBV12-4	TRBJ2-3	TGTGCCAGCAGTTTCGTGACAGAAGATACGCAGTATTTT	CASSFVTEDTQYF
-	few	TRBV6-5	TRBJ2-7	TGTGCCAGCAGTTACCTCTACGGGAGTTACGAGCAGTACTTC	CASSYLYGSYEQYF
-	many	TRBV30	TRBJ1-1	TGTGCCTGGGCCCGCCTCCAGGACACTGAAGCTTTCTTT	CAWARLQDTEAFF
-	many	TRBV5-1	TRBJ2-7	TGCGCCAGCAGGGACTCCTACGAGCAGTACTTC	CASRDSYEQYF
-	many	TRBV6-1	TRBJ2-1	TGTGCCAGCAGTGTAGGCCACAATGAGCAGTTCTTC	CASSVGHNEQFF
TRBD2	many	TRBV7-9	TRBJ2-1	TGTGCCAGCAGCCCCGGTAGTAGCGGGCTAGTCGGCAATGAGCAGTTCTTC	CASSPGSSGLVGNEQFF
TRBD1	many	TRBV6-1	TRBJ1-1	TGTGCCAGCAGCGCGACAGGGGCCAACCTTAAAGCTTTCTTT	CASSATGANLKAFF
-	many	TRBV20-1	TRBJ2-5	TGCAGTGCTAGAGTGGCGTCGCGAGAGACCCAGTACTTC	CSARVASRETQYF
-	many	TRBV20-1	TRBJ2-3	TGCAGTGGCACTCGAAACACAGATACGCAGTATTTT	CSGTRNTDTQYF
-	many	TRBV20-1	TRBJ2-3	TGCAGTGCTAGAGAAGGACTGGGGAGCACAGATACGCAGTATTTT	CSAREGLGSTDTQYF
-	many	TRBV28	TRBJ1-5	TGTGCCAGCAGGCCCGAGAGGGGCCGTCAGCCCCAGCATTTT	CASRPERGRQPQHF
-	many	TRBV20-1	TRBJ1-1	TGCAGTGCCAAAATAGGGGGGCCGAACACTGAAGCTTTCTTT	CSAKIGGPNTEAFF
TRBD2	many	TRBV24-1	TRBJ2-1	TGTGCCACCCCTACTAGCGGGAGGACCGGGGAGGGGGAGCAGTTCTTC	CATPTSGRTGEGEQFF
-	-	TRBV27	TRBJ2-7	TGTGCCAGCACTTACGAGCAGTACTTC	CASTYEQYF
TRBD1	-	TRBV7-9	TRBJ1-4	TGTGCCAGCAGACAGGGACAGGCGGGTGAAAAACTGTTTTTT	CASRQGQAGEKLFF
-	many	TRBV7-2	TRBJ2-3	TGTGCCAGCAGCCTCCGACGGGCCACAGATACGCAGTATTTT	CASSLRRATDTQYF